The 30 T cell receptor beta chains given below trace back to one sample, sequenced in a study of blood T cells in healthy people across ages. A second PCR, run for roughly 7 to 12 cycles, used a sample-barcoded 5' primer plus a J-beta primer mix. TCRdb re-analysed the 5' RACE reads in MiXCR, keeping a single row per CDR3 protein. The sample yields approximately 880,000 distinct CDR3 sequences, roughly 50% seen once. Sequencing was carried out using blood. The receptors were gathered from a man aged 25-45 years in good health.

This clonotype came up many times. This sequence joins TRBV20-1 and TRBJ1-2; the D gene is possibly TRBD1 (5 bases). The CDR3 loop spans 14 amino acids. Trimming stripped 5 bases from V and 3 bases from J, with 16 bases between. Germline V CDR1 and CDR2: DFQATT, SNEGSKA (reference sequence). The CDR3 DNA is TGCAGTGCTGGCAAAGCCGGGACCGACTATGGCTACACCTTC. Translation: CSAGKAGTDYGYTF.

The CDR3 region has the DNA TGCAGCGTTGCGGAGACAGCGAACTACAATGAGCAGTTCTTC. It specifies CSVAETANYNEQFF. The chain couples TRBV29-1 to TRBJ2-1, with D possibly being TRBD1 (5 bases). V dropped 4 bases and J dropped 3 bases, with 13 bases sitting between them. This CDR3 is built from 14 residues. Germline CDR1 SQVTM, CDR2 ANQGSEA.

Only a few counts were recorded for this clonotype. This chain uses TRBV7-2 with TRBJ2-2; no clear D gene. The germline CDR1 and CDR2 sequences are SGHTA and FQGNSA. Trimming left V 1 base short and J 0 bases short, with 6 bases between. This CDR3 contains 15 residues. As DNA, the CDR3 is TGTGCCAGCAGCTTAGGTTCAGCGAACACCGGGGAGCTGTTTTTT. The encoded protein is CASSLGSANTGELFF.

This clonotype has more than one count but fewer than ten. The chain links TRBV29-1 to TRBJ2-1; D not certain. V lost 7 bases and J 3 bases, leaving 16 bases between the germline ends. Germline CDR1 reads SQVTM; CDR2 reads ANQGSEA. The CDR3 is 14 amino acids. CDR3 sequence reads: CSALAGQFYNEQFF. The CDR3 DNA reads as TGCAGCGCCCTTGCAGGCCAGTTCTACAATGAGCAGTTCTTC.

This clonotype has at least ten counts. The V and J genes are TRBV20-1 and TRBJ2-7; D remains ambiguous. Trimming shortened V by 3 bases and J by 6 bases, and 15 bases separated the two germline ends. Germline assignment: CDR1 DFQATT and CDR2 SNEGSKA (reference sequence). This CDR3 has 13 amino acids. CDR3 in amino acids: CSARIPPQLEQYF. In DNA, the CDR3 is TGCAGTGCTAGGATCCCCCCTCAGCTCGAGCAGTACTTC.

In its sample, this clonotype was seen once. The J gene is TRBJ2-1, the V gene TRBV3-1, with 7 bases lining up with TRBD2. The CDR3 is 17 amino acids. Germline V lookup: CDR1 LGHDT, CDR2 YNNKEL (reference sequence). The V gene end was trimmed by 2 bases and the J gene end by 3 bases; junction bases not matched to a gene: 10. Written as DNA, the CDR3 is TGTGCCAGCAGCCAAAGGCTTAGCGGGTTCCACTACAATGAGCAGTTCTTC. Translating it yields CASSQRLSGFHYNEQFF.

The chain links TRBV5-1 to TRBJ2-3; TRBD2 agrees at 7 bases. Trimming at V came to 5 bases and at J to 3 bases, leaving 9 bases not matched to a gene. Germline V gives CDR1 SGHRS, CDR2 YFSETQ. The CDR3 spans 15 residues. This CDR3 reads CASRRSGVNTDTQYF. As DNA, the CDR3 is TGCGCCAGCAGACGGAGCGGGGTTAATACAGATACGCAGTATTTT.

There are a few counts of this clonotype. The chain recombines TRBV7-9 with TRBJ2-3; TRBD2 aligns across 12 bases. The CDR3 is made up of 19 amino acids. After removal of 2 bases from V and 7 bases from J, the junction contained 16 bases not matched to a gene. CDR1 SEHNR and CDR2 FQNEAQ come from the germline V gene (reference sequence). This CDR3 reads CASSLYMGGGLAGLHTQYF. In DNA form, the CDR3 reads TGTGCCAGCAGCTTATATATGGGCGGCGGACTAGCGGGGTTACATACGCAGTATTTT.

The chain combines TRBV4-1 with TRBJ2-4, with 8 bases that match TRBD1. The J call may be faulty, since TRBJ2-7 better matches the DNA end. Germline-derived CDR1 and CDR2 are MGHRA and YSYEKL. The CDR3 contains 15 residues. The CDR3 reads CASSQDGTGPYEQYF. In nucleotides, the CDR3 is TGCGCCAGCAGCCAAGACGGGACAGGTCCCTACGAGCAGTACTTC.

This clonotype was observed a few times. CDR3 DNA: TGTGCCATTAAAACGGAAGGACAGGGGGCTTCTGATACGCAGTATTTT. It translates to CAIKTEGQGASDTQYF. This chain connects TRBV12-1 to TRBJ2-3; TRBD1, as called in the table, went unchecked against the DNA. TRBV12-1 is designated a pseudogene. The CDR3 loop spans 16 amino acids.

V usage is TRBV5-1 and J usage is TRBJ2-1; TRBD1 is a possible D gene (5 bases). Trimming stripped 0 bases from V and 6 bases from J, with 16 bases between. This CDR3 is built from 16 residues. Germline values: CDR1 SGHRS, CDR2 YFSETQ. CDR3 protein: CASSLGRGTIGNEQFF. The CDR3 DNA reads as TGCGCCAGCAGCTTGGGTAGGGGAACGATCGGCAATGAGCAGTTCTTC.

This clonotype has a count of ten or more. The chain recombines TRBV7-9 with TRBJ2-1; 14 bases align to TRBD2. This CDR3 comprises 19 residues. The germline V gene encodes CDR1 SEHNR and CDR2 FQNEAQ (reference sequence). V shed 5 bases, J shed 0 bases, and the junction held 9 bases outside the gene matches. CDR3 region: CASSLRLAGGYFSYNEQFF. In DNA form, the CDR3 reads TGTGCCAGCAGCCTAAGACTAGCGGGGGGGTACTTCTCCTACAATGAGCAGTTCTTC.

This clonotype turned up a few times. V gene TRBV7-9 combines with J gene TRBJ2-7; D is perhaps TRBD1 (5 bases). The V end was cut by 4 bases, the J end by 6 bases, with 13 bases between. The CDR3 extends over 13 amino acids. CDR1 SEHNR and CDR2 FQNEAQ come from the germline V gene (reference sequence). The CDR3 nucleotides are TGTGCCAGCAGCTATACAGGAGTTCTCGAGCAGTACTTC. This codes for CASSYTGVLEQYF.

The CDR3, as DNA: TGTGCCAGCTCCAGGGGGACTGATTCACCCCTCCACTTT. Encoded protein: CASSRGTDSPLHF. This chain links TRBV6-4 with TRBJ1-6; 7 bases align to TRBD1. Germline V gene sequence: CDR1 MRHNA, CDR2 SNTAGT. This CDR3 has 13 amino acids. V lost 8 bases and J lost 8; bases outside the gene matches: 6.

Details on this clonotype: This may stem from a read error, because a much larger clone lies one nucleotide away. The chain recombines TRBV6-6 with TRBJ2-7; 11 positions agree with TRBD2. CDR1 is MNHNY, CDR2 SVGAGI, per germline (reference sequence). The CDR3 has 15 amino acids. This CDR3 is CASSPGLAASYEQCF. CDR3 nucleotide sequence: TGTGCCAGCAGCCCGGGACTAGCGGCTTCCTACGAGCAGTGCTTC.

V and J are TRBV5-1 and TRBJ2-5, with a weak D call TRBD1 (6 bases). Germline V gene lookup returns CDR1 SGHRS and CDR2 YFSETQ. Trimming removed 3 bases at V and 2 bases at J, with 11 bases between. The CDR3 consists of 14 residues. CDR3 in amino acids: CASSSRDMQETQYF. The DNA for the CDR3 is TGCGCCAGCAGCTCCCGGGACATGCAAGAGACCCAGTACTTC.

J is TRBJ1-5 and V is TRBV20-1; unclear D gene. V lost 1 base and J lost 1, with 17 bases in between. The CDR3 runs 17 residues. Germline loops: CDR1 DFQATT, CDR2 SNEGSKA (reference sequence). In nucleotides, the CDR3 is TGCAGTGCTAGAGGCACAGTGGGAGACTCAAGCAATCAGCCCCAGCATTTT. It is translated as CSARGTVGDSSNQPQHF.

This clonotype occurred once. V gene TRBV12-3 or TRBV12-4 combines with J gene TRBJ1-1, with TRBD1 matching over 7 bases. This CDR3 is built from 13 residues. With V trimmed by 5 bases and J by 10 bases, 10 bases remained unmatched. CDR3 bases: TGTGCCAGCAGTCCAGAGACAGGGTGTGGAGCTTTCTTT. It is translated as CASSPETGCGAFF.

The CDR3 here is CASSRLAAPTDTQYF. CDR3 DNA: TGCGCCAGCAGCCGCCTAGCGGCCCCCACAGATACGCAGTATTTT. The V call is TRBV4-3, the J call TRBJ2-3, with TRBD2 matching 7 bases. Trimming cost V 4 bases and J 2 bases; bases outside gene matches: 6. The CDR3 loop spans 15 amino acids. Germline V gene data show CDR1 as LGHNA and CDR2 as YSLEER.

V usage is TRBV6-1 and J usage is TRBJ2-5; maybe TRBD2 (6 bases). This CDR3 spans 11 amino acids. Trimming removed 10 bases from V and 7 bases from J, with 13 bases in between. CDR1 and CDR2 from the germline V gene are MNHNS and SASEGT. The CDR3 sequence: CATGSGRTQYF. In DNA form, the CDR3 reads TGTGCCACCGGGAGCGGGCGGACCCAGTACTTC.

This clonotype was picked up a small number of times. The J gene is TRBJ2-1, the V gene TRBV7-6, with D unclear. Germline loops: CDR1 SGHVS, CDR2 FNYEAQ. V gave up 1 base and J gave up 13 bases, with 11 bases separating them. The CDR3 is 12 amino acids. CDR3 sequence reads: CASSLVDGPQFF. The CDR3 bases are TGTGCCAGCAGCTTAGTTGATGGCCCACAGTTCTTC. Looking up the rest from reference TRBV7-6 and TRBJ2-1 gives the full variable domain: GAGVSQSPRYKVTKRGQDVALRCDPISGHVSLYWYRQALGQGPEFLTYFNYEAQQDKSGLPNDRFSAERPEGSISTLTIQRTEQRDSAMYRCASSLVDGPQFFGPGTRLTVL.

This clonotype was found a few times. The chain employs TRBV5-1 and TRBJ2-7; weak D call: TRBD2 (7 bases). The CDR3 loop spans 17 amino acids. Germline CDR1 reads SGHRS; CDR2 reads YFSETQ. V shed 0 bases and J shed 2 bases, with 18 bases lying between them. In DNA, the CDR3 is TGCGCCAGCAGCTTGGAGTATTATGGGGGGGCCACCTACGAGCAGTACTTC. Translating it yields CASSLEYYGGATYEQYF.

The rearrangement links TRBV24-1 to TRBJ1-2; no definite D call. V was shortened by 3 bases and J by 5 bases, with 9 bases between the two germline ends. The CDR3 length is 13 residues. Germline V gene data show CDR1 as KGHDR and CDR2 as SFDVKD. CDR3 sequence (DNA): TGTGCCACCAGTGATCAAGGACGGTATGGCTACACCTTC. It encodes CATSDQGRYGYTF.

This clonotype was picked up a small number of times. This chain connects TRBV28 to TRBJ2-7; a possible D gene is TRBD2 (5 bases). Per germline, CDR1 MDHEN and CDR2 SYDVKM. The V and J ends lost 10 bases and 7 bases respectively, with 26 bases between them. The CDR3 is 15 amino acids. As DNA, the CDR3 is TGTGCCACCACGGTACTAGTAGCAACCTCCGGGGAGCAGTACTTC. It yields the protein CATTVLVATSGEQYF.

This clonotype was recorded only once. A much larger clone lies one base from this, so it may be a read error. This rearrangement joins TRBV15 to TRBJ2-1; D perhaps matches TRBD1 (5 bases). V lost 8 bases, J lost 0 bases, and 14 bases lay in between. This CDR3 has 15 amino acids. In germline, CDR1 is LNHNV, CDR2 YYDKDF (reference sequence). The CDR3 protein is CATRLRQSSYNEQFF. The CDR3 DNA reads TGTGCCACCCGCTTACGACAGAGCTCCTACAATGAGCAGTTCTTC.

This clonotype has at least ten counts. The chain joins TRBV4-2 to TRBJ2-7, with D uncertain. The germline V gene has CDR1 LGHNA and CDR2 YNFKEQ. CDR3 length equals 13 residues. V lost 1 base and J lost 3, with 7 bases in between. The CDR3 sequence is CASSQGPVYEQYF. The CDR3 region has the DNA TGTGCCAGCAGCCAAGGACCGGTCTACGAGCAGTACTTC.

This clonotype turned up a few times. The chain joins TRBV24-1 to TRBJ1-1, with D possibly TRBD1 on 5 matching bases. Germline V gene lookup returns CDR1 KGHDR and CDR2 SFDVKD. V lost 12 bases, J lost 1 base, and 14 bases lay in between. CDR3 length equals 13 residues. Here the CDR3 DNA reads TGTGCCTCTCGAGGGGCGGCGAACACTGAAGCTTTCTTT. It is translated as CASRGAANTEAFF.

J is TRBJ2-1 and V is TRBV28, with a weak D call TRBD2 (6 bases). The CDR3 sequence is 14 residues long. Germline V gives CDR1 MDHEN, CDR2 SYDVKM. This CDR3 reads CASGAAGNYNEQFF. The CDR3 bases are TGTGCTAGCGGCGCGGCAGGGAATTACAATGAGCAGTTCTTC. The whole variable domain, remainder taken from reference TRBV28 and TRBJ2-1, is DVKVTQSSRYLVKRTGEKVFLECVQDMDHENMFWYRQDPGLGLRLIYFSYDVKMKEKGDIPEGYSVSREKKERFSLILESASTNQTSMYLCASGAAGNYNEQFFGPGTRLTVL.

The V gene is TRBV3-1, the J gene TRBJ2-6, with D unclear. Between the trimmed V and J ends, which lost 2 bases and 0 bases, there was a span of 8 bases. The CDR3 covers 16 residues. CDR1 LGHDT and CDR2 YNNKEL come from the germline V gene (reference sequence). CDR3 in amino acids: CASSQWLSSGANVLTF. The CDR3 nucleotides are TGTGCCAGCAGCCAATGGTTGTCCTCTGGGGCCAACGTCCTGACTTTC.

The chain combines TRBV20-1 with TRBJ2-4; 13 bases are shared with TRBD2. Near its end, the DNA agrees better with TRBJ2-7, so the J call may be wrong. Germline V gene data show CDR1 as DFQATT and CDR2 as SNEGSKA (reference sequence). The CDR3 extends over 15 amino acids. In nucleotides, the CDR3 is TGCAGTGCTAGAAGGACTAGCGGGAGACACTACGAGCAGTACTTC. Protein: CSARRTSGRHYEQYF.